Following are 22 T cell receptor beta chains from one sample sequenced in a study of blood T cell repertoires in COVID-19. This table comes from immunoSEQ multiplex PCR, and its TCRdb copy is limited to in-frame clones, with some not included. The sample shows more than 130,000 clones, under 90% of them seen only once. The sample consisted of peripheral blood. Receptors originate from a woman at least 80 years old in a cohort sampled during active or convalescent COVID-19.

CDR3 DNA: TGCGCCAGCAGCACATTGACTAGCGGGGCCACAGATACGCAGTATTTT. This encodes CASSTLTSGATDTQYF. V usage is TRBV5-1 and J usage is TRBJ2-3; 11 bases are shared with TRBD2. In germline, CDR1 is SGHRS, CDR2 YFSETQ. This CDR3 spans 16 amino acids. V lost 4 bases and J lost 2; bases outside the gene matches: 6.

This chain joins TRBV6-6 and TRBJ1-6; 7 nucleotides match TRBD1. Germline CDR1 and CDR2: MNHNY and SVGAGI (reference sequence). V lost 4 bases and J lost 6; bases outside the gene matches: 6. This CDR3 is 15 amino acids long. The CDR3, as DNA: TGTGCCAGCAGTTCCACAGGGGCCATTAATTCACCCCTCCACTTT. Its translation is CASSSTGAINSPLHF.

The table lists this clone with a count of one. The CDR3 protein is CASSEGQGGLHF. CDR3 nucleotides: TGCGCCAGCAGCGAGGGACAGGGCGGCCTCCACTTT. The genes are TRBV5-1 and TRBJ1-6; 9 bases map to TRBD1. The CDR3 sequence is 12 residues long. With V trimmed by 4 bases and J by 15 bases, 5 bases remained unmatched. From germline, CDR1 is SGHRS and CDR2 YFSETQ.

The chain joins TRBV7-9 to TRBJ2-3; 7 bases are shared with TRBD1. This CDR3 contains 14 residues. Losses at the gene ends were 4 bases for V and 5 bases for J; bases not matched to a gene: 6. Germline V gene sequence: CDR1 SEHNR, CDR2 FQNEAQ (reference sequence). The CDR3 loop is CASSSVTGVDTQYF. The CDR3 DNA sequence: TGTGCCAGCAGCTCAGTAACAGGGGTAGATACGCAGTATTTT.

The V and J genes are TRBV27 and TRBJ2-3; D not certain. Per the germline V gene, CDR1 is MNHEY and CDR2 is SMNVEV (reference sequence). Trimming left V 5 bases short and J 14 bases short, with 23 bases between. The length of the CDR3 is 14 residues. This CDR3 is CASSPRPGAGRWYF. The CDR3 coding sequence is TGTGCCAGCAGTCCCCGGCCAGGCGCCGGTCGATGGTATTTT.

The chain links TRBV27 to TRBJ2-2, with D tentatively TRBD1 (5 bases). V lost 2 bases, J lost 1 base, and 8 bases lay in between. The CDR3 loop spans 15 amino acids. Germline V CDR1 and CDR2: MNHEY, SMNVEV (reference sequence). The CDR3 nucleotides are TGTGCCAGCAGTTTAAACAGGAAGAACACCGGGGAGCTGTTTTTT. Its translation is CASSLNRKNTGELFF.

J is TRBJ1-2 and V is TRBV29-1; 8 bases match TRBD1. The CDR3 has 13 residues. Germline CDR1 and CDR2: SQVTM and ANQGSEA. The V gene end was trimmed by 8 bases and the J gene end by 7 bases; junction bases not matched to a gene: 12. CDR3 protein: CSTGQGARGGYTF. DNA of the CDR3: TGCAGCACAGGACAGGGCGCCCGGGGTGGCTACACCTTC.

J is TRBJ1-1 and V is TRBV29-1, with D hard to call. The CDR3 is 12 residues long. V was clipped by 5 bases and J by 2 bases, with 9 bases between them. Germline lookup yields CDR1 SQVTM and CDR2 ANQGSEA. The CDR3 bases are TGCAGCGTTAGCATTACCAACACTGAAGCTTTCTTT. This translates into CSVSITNTEAFF. The whole variable domain, remainder taken from reference TRBV29-1 and TRBJ1-1, is SAVISQKPSRDICQRGTSLTIQCQVDSQVTMMFWYRQQPGQSLTLIATANQGSEATYESGFVIDKFPISRPNLTFSTLTVSNMSPEDSSIYLCSVSITNTEAFFGQGTRLTVV.

In this sample, this clone turned up once. V and J are TRBV5-5 and TRBJ2-7, with 11 bases lining up with TRBD2. The CDR3 sequence is 14 residues long. The J segment lost 6 bases and the V segment lost 5 bases, leaving 7 bases of the junction unmatched. Looked up from germline, CDR1 is SGHKS and CDR2 is YYEKEE (reference sequence). The DNA for the CDR3 is TGTGCCAGCAGTCCCGGGACTAGCGGTCCCGAGCAGTACTTC. Translating gives CASSPGTSGPEQYF.

V is TRBV4-1 and J is TRBJ1-2; TRBD1 agrees at 7 bases. This CDR3 comprises 14 residues. Trimming removed 1 base from V and 7 bases from J; junction bases left unmatched: 6. Germline values: CDR1 MGHRA, CDR2 YSYEKL. CDR3 DNA: TGCGCCAGCAGCCAAGCGACAGGGAGGTCTGGCTACACCTTC. Translation: CASSQATGRSGYTF.

This chain joins TRBV7-9 and TRBJ1-2, with D perhaps matching TRBD1 (6 bases). The germline V gene has CDR1 SEHNR and CDR2 FQNEAQ (reference sequence). V was trimmed by 6 bases and J by 5 bases, leaving 10 bases between them. The CDR3 is 12 amino acids. CDR3: CASSIQGYGYTF. The CDR3, as DNA: TGTGCCAGCAGTATTCAGGGGTATGGCTACACCTTC.

This chain joins TRBV6-1 and TRBJ1-4; the D gene is possibly TRBD1 (6 bases). The germline V and J ends were trimmed by 2 bases and 6 bases, with 16 bases remaining between them. Germline V gene data show CDR1 as MNHNS and CDR2 as SASEGT. This CDR3 region has 16 residues. This CDR3 is CASSEQGSGRYEKLFF. The CDR3 nucleotides read TGTGCCAGCAGTGAACAGGGGTCGGGACGGTATGAAAAACTGTTTTTT.

The J gene is TRBJ1-1, the V gene TRBV30; TRBD1 matches 11 bases. Trimming took 0 bases from V and 1 from J; bases not matched to a gene: 7. This CDR3 has 17 amino acids. The germline gives CDR1 GTSNPN, CDR2 SVGIG (reference sequence). Written as DNA, the CDR3 is TGTGCCTGGAGTGTACGGGGGACAGGGGGGCGGAACACTGAAGCTTTCTTT. Translating it yields CAWSVRGTGGRNTEAFF.

The chain recombines TRBV19 with TRBJ2-3; 7 bases map to TRBD2. Per germline, CDR1 LNHDA and CDR2 SQIVND (reference sequence). There are 16 residues in the CDR3. Unmatched junction bases numbered 11, after V lost 7 bases and J lost 1 base. In nucleotides, the CDR3 is TGTGCCAGTACCCCGGGGAGGGGCTCTGGCACAGATACGCAGTATTTT. Its protein is CASTPGRGSGTDTQYF.

The chain uses TRBV24-1 and TRBJ1-2; 7 nucleotides align to TRBD1. The J segment lost 3 bases and the V segment lost 4 bases, leaving 10 bases of the junction unmatched. Germline lookup yields CDR1 KGHDR and CDR2 SFDVKD. This CDR3 has 16 residues. CDR3 coding DNA: TGTGCCACCAGTGACAAAACAATGGGACAGTACTATGGCTACACCTTC. Protein product: CATSDKTMGQYYGYTF.

The rearrangement uses TRBV24-1 and TRBJ2-5; D is possibly TRBD2 (6 bases). The CDR3 is 13 residues long. Germline lookup yields CDR1 KGHDR and CDR2 SFDVKD. V was clipped by 9 bases and J by 4 bases, with 14 bases between them. CDR3 sequence: CATGGEVGETQYF. The CDR3 nucleotides read TGTGCCACCGGCGGGGAGGTAGGAGAGACCCAGTACTTC.

This clone was observed once. This chain links TRBV28 with TRBJ1-1; D may be TRBD1 (5 bases). Germline V lookup: CDR1 MDHEN, CDR2 SYDVKM. The CDR3 contains 17 residues. The V end was cut by 4 bases, the J end by 1 base, with 19 bases between. The chain's CDR3 is CASSYGAGAPRNTEAFF. The CDR3 nucleotides read TGTGCCAGCAGTTATGGAGCTGGGGCCCCACGGAACACTGAAGCTTTCTTT.

V usage is TRBV28 and J usage is TRBJ1-2; possible D gene TRBD1, 5 bases. Trimming left V 3 bases short and J 8 bases short, with 10 bases between. This CDR3 has 12 amino acids. The germline gives CDR1 MDHEN, CDR2 SYDVKM. The CDR3: CASSLGHGGYTF. CDR3 nucleotide sequence: TGTGCCAGCAGTTTGGGGCATGGAGGCTACACCTTC.

V gene TRBV10-3 combines with J gene TRBJ2-3; perhaps TRBD1 as D (6 bases). The germline V and J ends were trimmed by 4 bases and 3 bases, with 14 bases remaining between them. CDR3 size: 15 residues. Germline V lookup: CDR1 ENHRY, CDR2 SYGVKD. CDR3 sequence: CAISAFRTETDTQYF. Here the CDR3 DNA reads TGTGCCATCAGTGCCTTCCGGACAGAAACAGATACGCAGTATTTT.

V and J are TRBV7-2 and TRBJ1-6; 7 bases map to TRBD1. CDR3 length: 15 residues. The ends lost 5 bases at V and 6 bases at J; junction bases unmatched: 7. Germline-derived CDR1 and CDR2 are SGHTA and FQGNSA. The DNA for the CDR3 is TGTGCCAGCAGCCGGGGGACAGTGGTTAATTCACCCCTCCACTTT. This codes for CASSRGTVVNSPLHF. Filled out from reference TRBV7-2 and TRBJ1-6, the complete variable domain reads GAGVSQSPSNKVTEKGKDVELRCDPISGHTALYWYRQSLGQGLEFLIYFQGNSAPDKSGLPSDRFSAERTGGSVSTLTIQRTQQEDSAVYLCASSRGTVVNSPLHFGNGTRLTVT.

V and J are TRBV18 and TRBJ1-2, with D unresolved. CDR3 size: 12 residues. The germline V and J ends were trimmed by 5 bases and 6 bases, with 10 bases remaining between them. Germline CDR1 is KGHSH and CDR2 is LQKENI. DNA of the CDR3: TGTGCCAGCTCAGAGTTCTCTGATGGCTACACCTTC. Translated, it gives CASSEFSDGYTF. Complete variable domain (other parts from reference TRBV18 and TRBJ1-2): NAGVMQNPRHLVRRRGQEARLRCSPMKGHSHVYWYRQLPEEGLKFMVYLQKENIIDESGMPKERFSAEFPKEGPSILRIQQVVRGDSAAYFCASSEFSDGYTFGSGTRLTVV.

The chain employs TRBV4-1 and TRBJ1-5; 9 nucleotides align to TRBD1. Trimming removed 4 bases from V and 0 bases from J; junction bases left unmatched: 4. Germline V lookup: CDR1 MGHRA, CDR2 YSYEKL. The CDR3 length is 16 residues. CDR3 coding DNA: TGCGCCAGCAGCCGCGAGACAGGGGGTAGCAATCAGCCCCAGCATTTT. Amino acid sequence: CASSRETGGSNQPQHF.